This T cell receptor beta chain emerged from a study of neurological immune-mediated disorders. This clonotype has ten or more counts. Antigen: not known. The germline V gene encodes CDR1 SGHRS and CDR2 YFSETQ. Deletions cut 0 bases from V and 1 base from J, with 10 bases between. The CDR3 length is 15 residues. TCRdb reanalysed the 5' RACE reads using MiXCR and keeps one entry per CDR3 protein. The data contain some 86,000 distinct CDR3 sequences, 2.6% of them seen just once; the ten biggest clones take up around 1.1%. Overall study findings and caveats: Phylogenetic grouping assigned the repertoires of 18 of 34 multiple sclerosis patients to one related-CDR3 cluster, which constitutes a possible signature.

This clonotype was sampled from a woman in her 30s with multiple sclerosis. The V and J genes are TRBV5-1 and TRBJ2-5; no firm D call. Sequenced: PBMCs. The CDR3 region is CASSLAAESQETQYF. In nucleotides, the CDR3 is TGCGCCAGCAGCTTGGCCGCAGAAAGCCAAGAGACCCAGTACTTC.